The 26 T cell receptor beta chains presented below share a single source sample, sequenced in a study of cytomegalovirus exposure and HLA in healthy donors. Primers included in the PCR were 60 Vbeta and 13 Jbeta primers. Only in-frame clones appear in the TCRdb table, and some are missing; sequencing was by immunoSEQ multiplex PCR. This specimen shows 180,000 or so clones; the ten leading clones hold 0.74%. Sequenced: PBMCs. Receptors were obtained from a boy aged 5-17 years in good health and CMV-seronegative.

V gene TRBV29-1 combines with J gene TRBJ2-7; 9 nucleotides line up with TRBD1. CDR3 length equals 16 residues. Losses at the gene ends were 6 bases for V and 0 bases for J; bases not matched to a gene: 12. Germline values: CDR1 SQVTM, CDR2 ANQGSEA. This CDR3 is CSVQLTGQGTSYEQYF. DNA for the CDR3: TGCAGCGTCCAACTCACGGGACAGGGTACCTCCTACGAGCAGTACTTC.

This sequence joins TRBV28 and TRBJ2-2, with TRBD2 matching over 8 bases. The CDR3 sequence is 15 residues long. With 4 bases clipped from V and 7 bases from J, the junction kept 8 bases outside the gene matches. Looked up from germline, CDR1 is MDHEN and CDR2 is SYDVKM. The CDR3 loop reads CASSSAEAGGGELFF. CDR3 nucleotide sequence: TGTGCCAGCAGTTCCGCCGAGGCGGGGGGCGGGGAGCTGTTTTTT.

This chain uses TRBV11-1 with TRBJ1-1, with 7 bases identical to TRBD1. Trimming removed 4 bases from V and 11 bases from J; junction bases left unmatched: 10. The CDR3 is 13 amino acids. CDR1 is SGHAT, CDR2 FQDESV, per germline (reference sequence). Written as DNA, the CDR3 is TGTGCCAGCAGCTCCACCAGGGGGATTCGCGCTTTCTTT. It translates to CASSSTRGIRAFF.

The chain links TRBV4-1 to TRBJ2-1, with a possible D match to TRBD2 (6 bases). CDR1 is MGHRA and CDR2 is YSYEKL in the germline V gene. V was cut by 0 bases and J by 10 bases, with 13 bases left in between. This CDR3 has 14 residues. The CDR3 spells CASSQDVGGSEQFF. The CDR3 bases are TGCGCCAGCAGCCAAGATGTGGGGGGTAGCGAGCAGTTCTTC.

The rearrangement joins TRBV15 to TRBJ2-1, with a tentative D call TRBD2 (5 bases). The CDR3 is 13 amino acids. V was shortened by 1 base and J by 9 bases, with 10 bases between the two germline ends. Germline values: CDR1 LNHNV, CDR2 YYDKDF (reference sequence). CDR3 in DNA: TGTGCCACCAGCAGAGTGGCTAGCTCTGAGCAGTTCTTC. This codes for CATSRVASSEQFF.

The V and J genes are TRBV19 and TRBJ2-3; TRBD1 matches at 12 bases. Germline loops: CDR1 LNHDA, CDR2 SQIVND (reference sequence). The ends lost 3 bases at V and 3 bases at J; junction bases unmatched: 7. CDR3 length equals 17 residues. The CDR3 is CASSIGTGGLGTDTQYF. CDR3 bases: TGTGCCAGTAGTATCGGGACAGGGGGCTTAGGGACAGATACGCAGTATTTT.

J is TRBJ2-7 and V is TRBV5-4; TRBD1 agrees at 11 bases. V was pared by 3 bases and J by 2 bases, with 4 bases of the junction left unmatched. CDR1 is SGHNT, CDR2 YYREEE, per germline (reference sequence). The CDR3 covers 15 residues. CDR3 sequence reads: CASSYGQGAPYEQYF. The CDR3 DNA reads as TGTGCCAGCAGCTACGGACAGGGGGCCCCCTACGAGCAGTACTTC.

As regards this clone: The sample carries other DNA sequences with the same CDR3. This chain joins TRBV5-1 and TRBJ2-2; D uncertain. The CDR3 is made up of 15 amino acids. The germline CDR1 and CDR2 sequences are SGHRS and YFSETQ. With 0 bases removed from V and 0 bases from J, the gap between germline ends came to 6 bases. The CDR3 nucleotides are TGCGCCAGCAGCTTGGGACTGGCGAACACCGGGGAGCTGTTTTTT. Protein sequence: CASSLGLANTGELFF. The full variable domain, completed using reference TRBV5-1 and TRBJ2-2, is KAGVTQTPRYLIKTRGQQVTLSCSPISGHRSVSWYQQTPGQGLQFLFEYFSETQRNKGNFPGRFSGRQFSNSRSEMNVSTLELGDSALYLCASSLGLANTGELFFGEGSRLTVL.

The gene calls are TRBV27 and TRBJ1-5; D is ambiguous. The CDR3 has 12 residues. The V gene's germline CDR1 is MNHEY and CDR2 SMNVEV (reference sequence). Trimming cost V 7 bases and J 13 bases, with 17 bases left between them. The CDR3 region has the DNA TGTGCCAGCAAGGGTACCCCCTGCGGGCAGCATTTT. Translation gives CASKGTPCGQHF.

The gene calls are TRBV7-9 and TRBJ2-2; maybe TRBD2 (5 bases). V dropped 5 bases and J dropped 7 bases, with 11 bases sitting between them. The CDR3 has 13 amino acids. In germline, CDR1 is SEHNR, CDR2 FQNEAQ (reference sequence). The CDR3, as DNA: TGTGCCAGCAGCAAAGGACTGCTCGGGGAGCTGTTTTTT. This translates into CASSKGLLGELFF.

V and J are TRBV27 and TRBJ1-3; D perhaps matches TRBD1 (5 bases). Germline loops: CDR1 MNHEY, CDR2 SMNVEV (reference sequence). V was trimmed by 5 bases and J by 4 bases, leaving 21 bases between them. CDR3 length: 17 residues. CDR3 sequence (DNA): TGTGCCAGCAGTGCAGGGTTTGGAATAGGAGCCGGAAACACCATATATTTT. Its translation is CASSAGFGIGAGNTIYF.

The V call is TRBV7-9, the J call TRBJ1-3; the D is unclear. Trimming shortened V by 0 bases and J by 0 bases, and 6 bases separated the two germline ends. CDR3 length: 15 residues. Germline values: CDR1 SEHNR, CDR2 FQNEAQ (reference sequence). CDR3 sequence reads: CASSLALSSGNTIYF. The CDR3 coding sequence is TGTGCCAGCAGCTTAGCTTTGAGCTCTGGAAACACCATATATTTT.

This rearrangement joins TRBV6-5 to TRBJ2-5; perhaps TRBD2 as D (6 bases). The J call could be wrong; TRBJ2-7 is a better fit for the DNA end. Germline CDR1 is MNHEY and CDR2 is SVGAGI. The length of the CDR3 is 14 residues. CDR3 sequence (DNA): TGTGCCAGCAGTTACGAGGCAGGGAGGTCCGAGCAGTACTTC. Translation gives CASSYEAGRSEQYF.

As DNA, the CDR3 is TGTGCCAGCTCACCACGTTACGGGACTAGAAACACCGGGGAGCTGTTTTTT. As protein: CASSPRYGTRNTGELFF. The gene calls are TRBV18 and TRBJ2-2; 8 positions agree with TRBD2. The V segment lost 1 base and the J segment 2 bases; nucleotides outside the gene matches: 6. CDR1 is KGHSH and CDR2 is LQKENI in the germline V gene. This CDR3 has 17 residues.

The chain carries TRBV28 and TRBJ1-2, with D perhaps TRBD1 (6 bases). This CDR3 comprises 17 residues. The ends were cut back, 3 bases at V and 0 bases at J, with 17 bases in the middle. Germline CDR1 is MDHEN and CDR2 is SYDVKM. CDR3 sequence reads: CASSFLTGSLANYGYTF. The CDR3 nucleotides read TGTGCCAGCAGTTTTCTTACAGGGTCCTTAGCTAACTATGGCTACACCTTC.

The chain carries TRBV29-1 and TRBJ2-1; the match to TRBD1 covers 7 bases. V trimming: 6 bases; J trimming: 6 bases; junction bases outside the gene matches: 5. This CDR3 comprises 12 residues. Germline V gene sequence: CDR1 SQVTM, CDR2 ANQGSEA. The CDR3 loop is CSVAQGVNEQFF. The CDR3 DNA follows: TGCAGCGTCGCTCAGGGGGTCAATGAGCAGTTCTTC.

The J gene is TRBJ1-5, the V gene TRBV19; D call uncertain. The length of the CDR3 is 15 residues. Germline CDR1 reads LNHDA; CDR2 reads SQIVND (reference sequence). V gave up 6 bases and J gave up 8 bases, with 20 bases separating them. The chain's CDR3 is CASSSQVTLYEPQHF. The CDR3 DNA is TGTGCCAGTAGCTCCCAAGTAACGCTCTATGAGCCCCAGCATTTT.

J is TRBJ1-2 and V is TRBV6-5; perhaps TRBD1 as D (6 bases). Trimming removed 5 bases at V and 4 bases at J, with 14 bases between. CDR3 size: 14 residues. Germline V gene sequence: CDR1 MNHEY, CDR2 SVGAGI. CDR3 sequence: CASSPDRSFYGYTF. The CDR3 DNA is TGTGCCAGCAGTCCGGACAGATCCTTCTATGGCTACACCTTC.

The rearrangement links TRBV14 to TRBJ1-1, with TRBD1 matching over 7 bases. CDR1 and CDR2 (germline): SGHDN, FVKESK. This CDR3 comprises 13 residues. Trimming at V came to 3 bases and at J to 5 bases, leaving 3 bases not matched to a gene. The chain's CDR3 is CASSHQGQTEAFF. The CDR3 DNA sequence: TGTGCCAGCAGCCACCAGGGACAGACTGAAGCTTTCTTT.

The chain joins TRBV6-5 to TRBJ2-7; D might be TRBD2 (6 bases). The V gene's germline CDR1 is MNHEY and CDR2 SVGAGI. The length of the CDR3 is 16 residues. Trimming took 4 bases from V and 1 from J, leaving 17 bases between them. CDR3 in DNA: TGTGCCAGCAGTTTACTGGTCGACGGGACTTCCTACGAGCAGTACTTC. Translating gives CASSLLVDGTSYEQYF.

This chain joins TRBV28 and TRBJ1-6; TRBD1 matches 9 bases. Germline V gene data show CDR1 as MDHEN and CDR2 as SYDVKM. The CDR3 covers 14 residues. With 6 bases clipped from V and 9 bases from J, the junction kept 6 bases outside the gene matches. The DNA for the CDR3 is TGTGCCAGCAGGGTACAGGGGGCTTCTTCACCCCTCCACTTT. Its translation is CASRVQGASSPLHF.

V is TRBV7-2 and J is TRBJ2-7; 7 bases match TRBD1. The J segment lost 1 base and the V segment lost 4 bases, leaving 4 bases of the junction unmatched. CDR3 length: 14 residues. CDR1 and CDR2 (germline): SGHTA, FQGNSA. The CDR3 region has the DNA TGTGCCAGCAGCTGGGGGACAGATTCCTACGAGCAGTACTTC. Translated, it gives CASSWGTDSYEQYF.

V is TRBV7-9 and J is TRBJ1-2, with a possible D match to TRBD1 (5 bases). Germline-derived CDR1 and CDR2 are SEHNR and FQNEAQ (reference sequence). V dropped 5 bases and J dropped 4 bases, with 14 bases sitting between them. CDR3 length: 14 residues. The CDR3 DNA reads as TGTGCCAGCAGCCCGGGGGGATTCGGCTATGGCTACACCTTC. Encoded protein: CASSPGGFGYGYTF. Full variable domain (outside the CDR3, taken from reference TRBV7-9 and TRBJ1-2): DTGVSQNPRHKITKRGQNVTFRCDPISEHNRLYWYRQTLGQGPEFLTYFQNEAQLEKSRLLSDRFSAERPKGSFSTLEIQRTEQGDSAMYLCASSPGGFGYGYTFGSGTRLTVV.

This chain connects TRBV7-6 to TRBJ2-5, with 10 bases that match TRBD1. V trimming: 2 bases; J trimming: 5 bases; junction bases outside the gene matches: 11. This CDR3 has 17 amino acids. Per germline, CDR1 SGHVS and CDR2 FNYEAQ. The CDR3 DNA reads TGTGCCAGCAGCTTAACTCCTCGGGACAGGGGTCAGGAGACCCAGTACTTC. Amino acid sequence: CASSLTPRDRGQETQYF.

The CDR3 sequence is CASSFDRGGTEQFF. The CDR3 nucleotides are TGTGCCAGCAGTTTTGACCGAGGCGGGACTGAGCAGTTCTTC. The rearrangement uses TRBV6-5 and TRBJ2-1; D may be TRBD2 (6 bases). The CDR3 has 14 amino acids. The V end lost 4 bases, the J end lost 9 bases, and 16 bases lay between the germline ends. Germline lookup yields CDR1 MNHEY and CDR2 SVGAGI.

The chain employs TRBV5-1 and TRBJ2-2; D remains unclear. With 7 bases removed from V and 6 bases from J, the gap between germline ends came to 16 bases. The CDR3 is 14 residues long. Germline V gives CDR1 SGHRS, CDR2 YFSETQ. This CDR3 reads CASGDSPAPGELFF. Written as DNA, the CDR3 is TGCGCCAGCGGAGATAGCCCTGCACCCGGGGAGCTGTTTTTT.